One sample yielded the 8 T cell receptor beta chains listed below, sequenced in a study of spatial heterogeneity in lung cancer. Time point defined: sample taken at primary tumor resection. Study findings and constraints: How many expanded intratumoral alpha and beta TCRs were present tracked the tumor mutation count, which was a count of nonsynonymous mutations.

TCRdb used MiXCR to reprocess the 5' RACE reads, holding one entry per CDR3 protein. The data show some 6,000 distinct CDR3 sequences, roughly 15% seen once. Antigens of these TCRs are unknown. The source material was lung tumor tissue, sampled at surgery. These receptors came from a male donor with early-stage non-small cell lung cancer.

Worth noting for this clonotype: This beta chain came through as a stray read in a library set up for alpha chains, and its size says little. The J gene is TRBJ2-5, the V gene TRBV5-4; D unclear. Germline V CDR1 and CDR2: SGHNT, YYREEE (reference sequence). The ends were cut back, 3 bases at V and 4 bases at J, with 13 bases in the middle. The length of the CDR3 is 14 residues. This chain's CDR3 is CASSSGASGETQYF. The DNA of the CDR3 is TGTGCCAGCAGCTCAGGAGCGTCAGGAGAGACCCAGTACTTC.

In its sample, this clonotype was seen many times. This beta chain is off target for a library built for alpha chains, so its abundance means little. This chain joins TRBV20-1 and TRBJ1-2, with D possibly matching TRBD1 (6 bases). Germline CDR1 and CDR2: DFQATT and SNEGSKA (reference sequence). The CDR3 consists of 13 residues. Between the trimmed V and J ends, which lost 4 bases and 4 bases, there was a span of 13 bases. CDR3 DNA sequence: TGCAGTGCTACCGGTCGGGGGCTCTATGGCTACACCTTC. Translating gives CSATGRGLYGYTF.

This clonotype came up many times. A library prepared for alpha chains yielded this beta chain as an off-target read; its size is of little meaning. The rearrangement joins TRBV6-2 or TRBV6-3 to TRBJ1-5, with 7 bases identical to TRBD1. J lost 5 bases, V lost 6 bases, and 13 bases had no gene match. Looked up from germline, CDR1 is MNHEY and CDR2 is SVGEGT. The CDR3 spans 16 residues. In DNA, the CDR3 is TGTGCCAGCAGCCCCCGACAGGGAAAAACAGATCAGCCCCAGCATTTT. Encoded protein: CASSPRQGKTDQPQHF.

A note on this clonotype: Since it is a stray read in a library aimed at alpha chains, this beta chain has a size that is not meaningful. The chain employs TRBV24-1 and TRBJ2-2, with 9 bases identical to TRBD1. Germline CDR1 and CDR2: KGHDR and SFDVKD. The trim removed 10 bases at V and 5 bases at J, leaving 10 bases unmatched. The length of the CDR3 is 15 residues. The CDR3 reads CATQSQGARTGELFF. CDR3 sequence (DNA): TGTGCCACGCAGTCACAGGGGGCGCGAACCGGGGAGCTGTTTTTT.

By its share, this clonotype is medium-sized. This beta chain represents an off-target read in a library built for alpha chains; its size is of limited meaning. The chain joins TRBV18 to TRBJ1-4; D not certain. Trimming shortened V by 3 bases and J by 7 bases, and 15 bases separated the two germline ends. CDR1 is KGHSH, CDR2 LQKENI, per germline. The CDR3 covers 15 residues. The CDR3 region has the DNA TGTGCCAGCTCACCGAGTCAGTTAGTTGGTGAAAAACTGTTTTTT. Translating gives CASSPSQLVGEKLFF.

In its sample, this clonotype is medium-sized. This beta chain slipped into a library made for alpha chains as a stray read, so its size is not meaningful. V is TRBV18 and J is TRBJ1-1; D possibly corresponds to TRBD1 (5 bases). This CDR3 is built from 16 residues. The ends were cut back, 2 bases at V and 2 bases at J, with 15 bases in the middle. The V gene's germline CDR1 is KGHSH and CDR2 LQKENI. This CDR3 is CASSPTSGTGNTEAFF. The CDR3 nucleotides read TGTGCCAGCTCACCAACGAGCGGGACGGGAAACACTGAAGCTTTCTTT.

Turning to this clonotype: This sequence may be a read error, since a much larger clone differs from it by one base. This beta chain is off target for a library built for alpha chains, so its abundance means little. This chain links TRBV7-9 with TRBJ2-3; no definite D call. V dropped 7 bases and J dropped 5 bases, with 16 bases sitting between them. Germline V gene lookup returns CDR1 SEHNR and CDR2 FQNEAQ (reference sequence). The CDR3 consists of 14 residues. CDR3 sequence (DNA): TGTGCCAGCAATCTACTGGGGATTGGAGATACGCAGTATTTT. Translation gives CASNLLGIGDTQYF.

On this clonotype itself: The size of this beta chain means little, since it is a stray read in a library made for alpha chains. This chain uses TRBV19 with TRBJ2-7; perhaps TRBD1 as D (6 bases). The germline gives CDR1 LNHDA, CDR2 SQIVND (reference sequence). The CDR3 length is 13 residues. V was cut by 6 bases and J by 2 bases, with 11 bases left in between. This CDR3 is CASRATGPYEQYF. The CDR3 bases are TGTGCCAGTAGAGCGACAGGTCCCTACGAGCAGTACTTC.